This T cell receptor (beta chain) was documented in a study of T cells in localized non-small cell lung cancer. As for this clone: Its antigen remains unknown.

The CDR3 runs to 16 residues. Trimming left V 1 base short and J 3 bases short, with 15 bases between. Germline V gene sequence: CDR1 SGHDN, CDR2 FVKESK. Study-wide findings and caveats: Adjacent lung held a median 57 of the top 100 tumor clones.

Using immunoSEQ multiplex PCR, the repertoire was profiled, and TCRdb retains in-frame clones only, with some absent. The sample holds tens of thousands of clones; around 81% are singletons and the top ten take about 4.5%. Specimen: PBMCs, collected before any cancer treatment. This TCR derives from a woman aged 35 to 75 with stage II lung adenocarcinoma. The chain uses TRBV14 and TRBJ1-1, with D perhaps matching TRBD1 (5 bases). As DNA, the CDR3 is TGTGCCAGCAGCCAAGCTCGAGGGGTCAGGGACACTGAAGCTTTCTTT. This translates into CASSQARGVRDTEAFF.